This passage covers 28 T cell receptor beta chains from one sample sequenced in a study of blood T cell repertoires in COVID-19. Repertoires were generated with immunoSEQ multiplex PCR, while TCRdb's copy carries only in-frame clones and drops some. The table includes approximately 400,000 clones, about 89% detected once. The sample consisted of PBMCs or T cells enriched from blood (not recorded which). Receptors originate from a man aged 30 to 45 who had recovered from COVID-19.

The chain is built from TRBV7-9 and TRBJ1-2; D perhaps matches TRBD1 (5 bases). This CDR3 is 17 amino acids long. Germline CDR1 SEHNR, CDR2 FQNEAQ (reference sequence). Trimming cost V 4 bases and J 7 bases, with 25 bases left between them. The CDR3 DNA is TGTGCCAGCAGCTCTTTCCCCCAAGCGGGGCCAACGGGTGGCTACACCTTC. This encodes CASSSFPQAGPTGGYTF. Full variable domain (outside the CDR3, taken from reference TRBV7-9 and TRBJ1-2): DTGVSQNPRHKITKRGQNVTFRCDPISEHNRLYWYRQTLGQGPEFLTYFQNEAQLEKSRLLSDRFSAERPKGSFSTLEIQRTEQGDSAMYLCASSSFPQAGPTGGYTFGSGTRLTVV.

V and J are TRBV10-3 and TRBJ1-2, with 8 bases aligning to TRBD1. V lost 0 bases to trimming and J lost 0 bases; unmatched junction nucleotides: 3. The CDR3 totals 16 residues. Germline assignment: CDR1 ENHRY and CDR2 SYGVKD. CDR3 nucleotides: TGTGCCATCAGTGAGTCCGGACAGGGAACTAACTATGGCTACACCTTC. It codes for CAISESGQGTNYGYTF.

The V and J genes are TRBV30 and TRBJ1-5, with a tentative D call TRBD1 (6 bases). Trimming stripped 5 bases from V and 4 bases from J, with 12 bases between. Germline V CDR1 and CDR2: GTSNPN, SVGIG (reference sequence). The CDR3 runs 13 residues. The CDR3 here is CAWGGRKNQPQHF. The CDR3 DNA sequence: TGTGCCTGGGGGGGGCGGAAAAATCAGCCCCAGCATTTT.

This clone was seen just once. V and J are TRBV29-1 and TRBJ1-1; D unresolved. The CDR3 has 12 amino acids. V was pared by 6 bases and J by 5 bases, with 13 bases between. Germline CDR1 and CDR2: SQVTM and ANQGSEA. The CDR3 DNA is TGCAGCGTGTGGGAGAGGGAAACTGAAGCTTTCTTT. Translating gives CSVWERETEAFF.

The J gene is TRBJ1-1, the V gene TRBV6-5; D call uncertain. The CDR3 has 12 amino acids. Between the trimmed V and J ends, which lost 7 bases and 1 base, there was a span of 7 bases. In germline, CDR1 is MNHEY, CDR2 SVGAGI. This CDR3 reads CASTRGNTEAFF. The CDR3 DNA is TGTGCCAGCACTCGAGGGAACACTGAAGCTTTCTTT.

The rearrangement links TRBV30 to TRBJ1-1; D unclear. Germline V gene sequence: CDR1 GTSNPN, CDR2 SVGIG (reference sequence). The ends were cut back, 4 bases at V and 1 base at J, with 10 bases in the middle. CDR3 length: 13 amino acids. This CDR3 is CAWTRGTNTEAFF. The CDR3 nucleotides are TGTGCCTGGACTCGGGGAACGAACACTGAAGCTTTCTTT.

V usage is TRBV6-5 and J usage is TRBJ1-2, with 7 bases identical to TRBD1. Germline CDR1 MNHEY, CDR2 SVGAGI. V gave up 4 bases and J gave up 4 bases; unmatched junction bases: 6. CDR3 size: 14 residues. The CDR3 loop reads CASSSTGVGYGYTF. CDR3 DNA: TGTGCCAGCAGTTCTACAGGGGTGGGCTATGGCTACACCTTC.

This clone was counted once. CDR3: CASSVGLAGVNEQFF. The CDR3 nucleotides are TGTGCCAGCAGCGTAGGCCTAGCGGGGGTTAATGAGCAGTTCTTC. This chain links TRBV9 with TRBJ2-1, with 10 bases fitting TRBD2. The CDR3 runs 15 residues. Germline CDR1 and CDR2: SGDLS and YYNGEE. The junction had 4 bases not matched to a gene; V was cut back by 0 bases and J by 7 bases. Filled out from reference TRBV9 and TRBJ2-1, the complete variable domain reads DSGVTQTPKHLITATGQRVTLRCSPRSGDLSVYWYQQSLDQGLQFLIQYYNGEERAKGNILERFSAQQFPDLHSELNLSSLELGDSALYFCASSVGLAGVNEQFFGPGTRLTVL.

This chain uses TRBV9 with TRBJ2-3; 9 positions agree with TRBD2. V gave up 1 base and J gave up 0 bases; unmatched junction bases: 9. Germline CDR1 SGDLS, CDR2 YYNGEE. The CDR3 totals 18 residues. The CDR3 DNA follows: TGTGCCAGCAGCGTATTGAAGCGGGGGGAACCTAGCACAGATACGCAGTATTTT. Its protein product is CASSVLKRGEPSTDTQYF.

This clone has a handful of counts. V usage is TRBV3-1 (or the pseudogene TRBV3-2) and J usage is TRBJ2-7; maybe TRBD2 (5 bases). In germline, CDR1 is LGHDT, CDR2 YNNKEL (reference sequence). This CDR3 is 12 amino acids long. Trimming removed 4 bases at V and 9 bases at J, with 13 bases between. The CDR3 loop reads CASSPGERVQYF. CDR3 bases: TGTGCCAGCAGCCCTGGAGAGAGGGTGCAGTACTTC.

The CDR3 spells CASSELDRAGEKLFF. For the CDR3, the DNA is TGCGCCAGCAGTGAGCTTGACAGGGCGGGTGAAAAACTGTTTTTT. The gene calls are TRBV10-2 and TRBJ1-4, with 7 nucleotides matching TRBD1. Germline V gene lookup returns CDR1 WSHSY and CDR2 SAAADI. V lost 2 bases and J lost 7; bases outside the gene matches: 7. The CDR3 runs 15 residues.

The chain combines TRBV6-5 with TRBJ1-3; 10 nucleotides line up with TRBD1. This CDR3 spans 14 amino acids. Per the germline V gene, CDR1 is MNHEY and CDR2 is SVGAGI. Germline trimming cut 9 bases from V and 3 bases from J; bases unmatched to any gene: 5. CDR3 in DNA: TGTGCCAGTCGAGGGACAGGGGATGGAAACACCATATATTTT. This sequence encodes CASRGTGDGNTIYF.

The chain employs TRBV5-4 and TRBJ1-2; 8 bases agree with TRBD1. J gave up 8 bases and V 6 bases, and 6 bases lay outside the gene matches. The germline V gene has CDR1 SGHNT and CDR2 YYREEE (reference sequence). The CDR3 consists of 12 residues. CDR3 sequence reads: CASNLGTGGYTF. The CDR3 region has the DNA TGTGCCAGCAACCTTGGGACAGGAGGCTACACCTTC.

The rearrangement uses TRBV3-1 (or the pseudogene TRBV3-2) and TRBJ1-2, with 7 positions matching TRBD1. Germline V CDR1 and CDR2: LGHDT, YNNKEL (reference sequence). The length of the CDR3 is 15 residues. V was pared by 2 bases and J by 8 bases, with 11 bases of the junction left unmatched. CDR3 nucleotides: TGTGCCAGCAGCCAATTGGGGACAGTCTCCATGGGCTACACCTTC. It yields the protein CASSQLGTVSMGYTF.

The chain has TRBV19 and TRBJ2-7; the match to TRBD1 covers 9 bases. The CDR3 contains 14 residues. J was trimmed by 7 bases and V by 8 bases; bases with no gene match: 12. Germline assignment: CDR1 LNHDA and CDR2 SQIVND (reference sequence). CDR3 region: CASRPTGGSGEQYF. The CDR3 coding sequence is TGTGCCAGTCGCCCGACAGGGGGATCGGGGGAGCAGTACTTC.

Here the CDR3 DNA reads TGCGCCAGCAGCCAACAAAGGGACTTAGGCTCTGGGGCCAACGTCCTGACTTTC. Its protein product is CASSQQRDLGSGANVLTF. The chain carries TRBV4-1 and TRBJ2-6; tentatively, D is TRBD2 (6 bases). Germline-derived CDR1 and CDR2 are MGHRA and YSYEKL. There are 18 residues in the CDR3. With 2 bases removed from V and 0 bases from J, the gap between germline ends came to 14 bases.

The chain links TRBV19 to TRBJ2-7; TRBD2 matches 8 bases. This CDR3 is built from 16 residues. V shed 3 bases, J shed 0 bases, and the junction held 7 bases outside the gene matches. Germline assignment: CDR1 LNHDA and CDR2 SQIVND (reference sequence). CDR3 loop: CASSISGGGTSYEQYF. CDR3 nucleotide sequence: TGTGCCAGTAGTATTTCCGGCGGGGGGACCTCCTACGAGCAGTACTTC.

The V and J genes are TRBV27 and TRBJ1-2; D might be TRBD1 (6 bases). Trimming left V 8 bases short and J 0 bases short, with 10 bases between. CDR3 size: 13 residues. CDR1 and CDR2 (germline): MNHEY, SMNVEV (reference sequence). The CDR3 loop reads CASRTVTNYGYTF. CDR3 sequence (DNA): TGTGCCAGCCGGACAGTCACTAACTATGGCTACACCTTC.

The chain couples TRBV27 to TRBJ1-6, with D perhaps TRBD1 (5 bases). V lost 3 bases, J lost 5 bases, and 8 bases lay in between. Germline V gene lookup returns CDR1 MNHEY and CDR2 SMNVEV (reference sequence). CDR3 size: 14 residues. The CDR3 spells CASSFRAHNSPLHF. DNA of the CDR3: TGTGCCAGCAGTTTCAGGGCCCATAATTCACCCCTCCACTTT.

This clone is a singleton in its sample. The genes are TRBV6-5 and TRBJ2-1; no reliable D call. The CDR3 contains 13 residues. Germline lookup yields CDR1 MNHEY and CDR2 SVGAGI. Trimming left V 2 bases short and J 7 bases short, with 9 bases between. In nucleotides, the CDR3 is TGTGCCAGCAGTTACCATACAAAGAATGAGCAGTTCTTC. Translating it yields CASSYHTKNEQFF.

The rearrangement joins TRBV12-3 or TRBV12-4 to TRBJ1-1, with TRBD1 as a possible D gene (5 bases). V was shortened by 4 bases and J by 1 base, with 7 bases between the two germline ends. This CDR3 has 13 residues. This CDR3 reads CASSSTANTEAFF. CDR3 in DNA: TGTGCCAGCAGTTCGACAGCGAACACTGAAGCTTTCTTT.

The chain combines TRBV27 with TRBJ1-1, with D unclear. Per germline, CDR1 MNHEY and CDR2 SMNVEV (reference sequence). The CDR3 has 15 residues. V lost 4 bases and J lost 4, with 16 bases in between. The CDR3 loop reads CASSYDPGKSTEAFF. The CDR3 DNA is TGTGCCAGCAGTTATGACCCCGGGAAAAGCACTGAAGCTTTCTTT.

The gene calls are TRBV6-6 and TRBJ1-3; D gene unclear. V lost 5 bases to trimming and J lost 0 bases, with 20 bases between them. Germline assignment: CDR1 MNHNY and CDR2 SVGAGI (reference sequence). This CDR3 has 18 amino acids. The CDR3 bases are TGTGCCAGCAGTCTGTCGAATGGGCCACCCAACTCTGGAAACACCATATATTTT. Protein: CASSLSNGPPNSGNTIYF.

This chain uses TRBV18 with TRBJ1-4, with 7 bases identical to TRBD1. V lost 5 bases to trimming and J lost 3 bases; unmatched junction nucleotides: 9. The CDR3 sequence is 16 residues long. In germline, CDR1 is KGHSH, CDR2 LQKENI. The CDR3 spells CASSSVYRGPNEKLFF. CDR3 DNA sequence: TGTGCCAGCTCATCGGTCTACAGGGGTCCTAATGAAAAACTGTTTTTT.

CDR3 sequence reads: CASSVGQGFGYTF. DNA for the CDR3: TGTGCCAGTAGTGTGGGACAGGGGTTTGGCTACACCTTC. This chain uses TRBV19 with TRBJ1-2; 10 nucleotides line up with TRBD1. This CDR3 comprises 13 residues. V lost 5 bases, J lost 7 bases, and 4 bases stayed unmatched. The V gene's germline CDR1 is LNHDA and CDR2 SQIVND (reference sequence).

This chain connects TRBV2 to TRBJ1-4, with 10 bases that match TRBD1. The germline CDR1 and CDR2 sequences are SNHLY and FYNNEI. V lost 6 bases, J lost 7 bases, and 8 bases stayed unmatched. The CDR3 sequence is 15 residues long. CDR3 sequence (DNA): TGTGCCAGCAGAGTGGACAGGGGGATTAGTGAAAAACTGTTTTTT. This sequence encodes CASRVDRGISEKLFF. Using reference TRBV2 and TRBJ1-4 for the parts outside the CDR3, the full variable domain is EPEVTQTPSHQVTQMGQEVILRCVPISNHLYFYWYRQILGQKVEFLVSFYNNEISEKSEIFDDQFSVERPDGSNFTLKIRSTKLEDSAMYFCASRVDRGISEKLFFGSGTQLSVL.

This rearrangement joins TRBV18 to TRBJ2-7; 8 bases map to TRBD1. This CDR3 contains 14 residues. J gave up 6 bases and V 3 bases, and 7 bases lay outside the gene matches. Per germline, CDR1 KGHSH and CDR2 LQKENI. The CDR3 DNA reads TGTGCCAGCTCACCGAAAAACACAGGGGGCGAGCAGTACTTC. Its protein product is CASSPKNTGGEQYF. The variable domain in full, completed from reference TRBV18 and TRBJ2-7, reads NAGVMQNPRHLVRRRGQEARLRCSPMKGHSHVYWYRQLPEEGLKFMVYLQKENIIDESGMPKERFSAEFPKEGPSILRIQQVVRGDSAAYFCASSPKNTGGEQYFGPGTRLTVT.

The chain combines TRBV9 with TRBJ1-1, with a possible D match to TRBD1 (6 bases). This CDR3 comprises 13 residues. The V gene's germline CDR1 is SGDLS and CDR2 YYNGEE. The V end was cut by 0 bases, the J end by 6 bases, with 9 bases between. The CDR3 protein is CASSVEQGAEAFF. The CDR3 nucleotides are TGTGCCAGCAGCGTAGAACAGGGCGCTGAAGCTTTCTTT. Combining the CDR3 with reference TRBV9 and TRBJ1-1 gives the whole variable domain DSGVTQTPKHLITATGQRVTLRCSPRSGDLSVYWYQQSLDQGLQFLIQYYNGEERAKGNILERFSAQQFPDLHSELNLSSLELGDSALYFCASSVEQGAEAFFGQGTRLTVV.